A selection of T cell receptor beta chains follows, all from one sample in a study of T cell changes during pregnancy in multiple sclerosis. Measured with immunoSEQ multiplex PCR; TCRdb has only the in-frame clones, and not every one. The sample has tens of thousands of clones, around 91% seen once. This material consisted of peripheral blood, taken after pregnancy. These TCRs come from a female donor in good health, enrolled as a control in a pregnancy study. Each CDR3 is given with its conserved first and last residue. Fields, in order: D gene, V gene, clone size, J gene, CDR3 DNA, CDR3 protein. A D gene is named only where the DNA matches it firmly. The listing skips clone size in some rows; elsewhere it reads once, few, many or a size class.

.	TRBV15	.	TRBJ1-5	TGTGCCACCAGCAGAGGGGACTACATCAATCAGCCCCAGCATTTT	CATSRGDYINQPQHF
.	TRBV18	.	TRBJ1-5	TGTGCCAGCTCACCAGAAGCGGGGGAGCGGGGCAATCAGCCCCAGCATTTT	CASSPEAGERGNQPQHF
.	TRBV7-2	.	TRBJ1-4	TGTGCCAGCAGCTTGGGTCCGGGAACTAATGAAAAACTGTTTTTT	CASSLGPGTNEKLFF
TRBD1	TRBV18	.	TRBJ1-6	TGTGCCGCCGGGGACAGGGGGTCAGGGCAAGGCGAATCACCCCTCCACTTT	CAAGDRGSGQGESPLHF
.	TRBV2	.	TRBJ2-3	TGTGCCAGCAGGAAACAGGCTTCTAGCACAGATACGCAGTATTTT	CASRKQASSTDTQYF
.	TRBV28	.	TRBJ2-1	TGTGCCAGCAATATGGGGGGGGCGCGTCACAATGAGCAGTTCTTC	CASNMGGARHNEQFF
.	TRBV27	.	TRBJ2-2	TGTGCCAGCAGTTTATACCGCGGCACCGGGGAGCTGTTTTTT	CASSLYRGTGELFF
TRBD2	TRBV7-9	few	TRBJ2-1	TGTGCCAGCAGCGGAACTAGCGGGGGGGCGTTAAGCTCCTACAATGAGCAGTTCTTC	CASSGTSGGALSSYNEQFF
.	TRBV29-1	.	TRBJ1-2	TGCAGCGTTGACAGGGGATCAGGTGGCTACACCTTC	CSVDRGSGGYTF
TRBD1	TRBV27	.	TRBJ1-1	TGTGCCAGCAGTTTAGACAGGGACTTTTACACTGAAGCTTTCTTT	CASSLDRDFYTEAFF
.	TRBV4-3	.	TRBJ1-2	TGCGCCAGCAGCCAAGATGAGGTAACTAACTATGGCTACACCTTC	CASSQDEVTNYGYTF
TRBD1	TRBV7-2	.	TRBJ2-5	TGTGCCAGCAGCTCCGCCGCGACAGGGACAAGAGAGGCCCAGTACTTC	CASSSAATGTREAQYF
TRBD1	TRBV10-3	.	TRBJ1-5	TGTGCCATCAGTGGAGGGACAGGGGCTAGTCAGCCCCAGCATTTT	CAISGGTGASQPQHF
TRBD1	TRBV19	.	TRBJ1-2	TGTGCCGCTCAAGACAGGGAAAACTATGGCTACACCTTC	CAAQDRENYGYTF
.	TRBV10-3	.	TRBJ1-5	TGTGCCATCAGTGAGTTCGCAGGGGCATTCAATCAGCCCCAGCATTTT	CAISEFAGAFNQPQHF
TRBD2	TRBV7-9	.	TRBJ2-7	TGTGCCAGCAGCTCTTCATGGGGGGCGGGAGGATACGAGCAGTACTTC	CASSSSWGAGGYEQYF
.	TRBV6-5	.	TRBJ1-1	TGTGCCAGCAGTTTTACCCGAGGGCGCCAGGATGAAGCTTTCTTT	CASSFTRGRQDEAFF
TRBD1	TRBV19	.	TRBJ2-1	TGTGCCAGCCCCCAGGCCGAGACAGGGGGAAACAATGAGCAGTTCTTC	CASPQAETGGNNEQFF
TRBD1	TRBV10-2	.	TRBJ2-7	TGCGCCAGCAGTGAAAAGGGACAGCGAGGGTACGAGCAGTACTTC	CASSEKGQRGYEQYF
TRBD1	TRBV6-1	once	TRBJ2-1	TGTGCCAGCAGTGACAGAACAGGGGTCGATGAGCAGTTCTTC	CASSDRTGVDEQFF
.	TRBV4-1	few	TRBJ1-1	TGCGCCAGCAGCCCCCCTCAGGGGCCGAACACTGAAGCTTTCTTT	CASSPPQGPNTEAFF
.	TRBV28	.	TRBJ1-1	TGTGCCAGCAGTAAATTCGGGAGTACAGTTGAAGCTTTCTTT	CASSKFGSTVEAFF
.	TRBV5-5	.	TRBJ1-3	TGTGCCAGCAGCTTGGGGGCAGGGTTCTCTGGAAACACCATATATTTT	CASSLGAGFSGNTIYF
.	TRBV6-5	.	TRBJ2-2	TGTGCCAGCAGTTACTCGAGAGGTACCGGGGAGCTGTTTTTT	CASSYSRGTGELFF
.	TRBV4-1	.	TRBJ2-5	TGCGCCAGCAGCCAAGATCGGGCGGGGTTTTTTGGGGAGACCCAGTACTTC	CASSQDRAGFFGETQYF
.	TRBV29-1	.	TRBJ2-5	TGCAGCGTTGAAGTTGGGCCCCAGGAGACCCAGTACTTC	CSVEVGPQETQYF
.	TRBV21-1	once	TRBJ1-2	TGTGCCAGCAGCAAATCGAGTTTAGGTACGACAGGGGGCAATGGCTACACCTTC	CASSKSSLGTTGGNGYTF
.	TRBV19	.	TRBJ2-7	TGTGCCAGTAGTATGGCCCGACAGTTGAACGAGCAGTACTTC	CASSMARQLNEQYF
.	TRBV5-1	.	TRBJ2-2	TGCGCCAGCAGCTCGTTAAGCCCCTCCGGGGAGCTGTTTTTT	CASSSLSPSGELFF
TRBD2	TRBV7-2	.	TRBJ2-7	TGTGCCAGCAGCTTAGAGATCGGGGGGGCGGGCGAGCAGTACTTC	CASSLEIGGAGEQYF
.	TRBV7-8	.	TRBJ1-2	TGTGCCAGCAGTTTTGACAGGAACTATGGCTACACCTTC	CASSFDRNYGYTF
.	TRBV7-6	.	TRBJ2-7	TGTGCCAGCAGTCGCCCGGGGGGCTTTGCCTACGAGCAGTACTTC	CASSRPGGFAYEQYF
.	TRBV6-6	.	TRBJ1-2	TGTGCCAGCAGTTACGATGGGCAGCCCTATGGCTACACCTTC	CASSYDGQPYGYTF
TRBD2	TRBV11-1	.	TRBJ2-1	TGTGCCAGCAGATTTAGCGGGGGGGGCGGTGCCAATGAGCAGTTCTTC	CASRFSGGGGANEQFF
TRBD2	TRBV5-6	.	TRBJ2-7	TGTGCCAGCACCACCCCCGGGCGGGGGTCCTACGAGCAGTACTTC	CASTTPGRGSYEQYF
TRBD1	TRBV5-6	.	TRBJ1-2	TGTGCCAGCAGCTTTCGACAGGGGAGTGGAGGCTACACCTTC	CASSFRQGSGGYTF
.	TRBV6-1	.	TRBJ1-4	TGTGCCAGCAGTGAAGCGAGTCGGGATTGGGGTGAAAAACTGTTTTTT	CASSEASRDWGEKLFF
.	TRBV6-6	.	TRBJ2-6	TGTGCCAGCAGAGATCGGAGAACTGGGGCCAACGTCCTGACTTTC	CASRDRRTGANVLTF
.	TRBV27	.	TRBJ2-7	TGTGCCAGCAGTTTCTCTATTCGGGACATCTACGAGCAGTACTTC	CASSFSIRDIYEQYF
.	TRBV6-1	.	TRBJ1-3	TGTGCCAGCAGTGTATTACTACAGGTTCCTGGAAACACCATATATTTT	CASSVLLQVPGNTIYF
.	TRBV5-8	.	TRBJ1-1	TGTGCCAGCAGCGGATGGGGGACCCCAGCGGGAACTGAAGCTTTCTTT	CASSGWGTPAGTEAFF
TRBD1	TRBV7-2	.	TRBJ2-2	TGTGCCAGCAGCGTCGGACAGGCCGGGGAGCTGTTTTTT	CASSVGQAGELFF
.	TRBV6-6	.	TRBJ1-2	TGTGCCAGCATCCAGGGAAGACAGGACTATGGCTACACCTTC	CASIQGRQDYGYTF
.	TRBV7-9	.	TRBJ2-6	TGTGCCAGCAGCCATTCGCGGTCGGGTGGGGCCAACGTCCTGACTTTC	CASSHSRSGGANVLTF
TRBD1	TRBV27	.	TRBJ1-2	TGTGCCAGCAATTTATCCACACGGGGAGGAACAGGGGTTGGCTACACCTTC	CASNLSTRGGTGVGYTF
.	TRBV7-2	.	TRBJ1-2	TGTGCCAGCAGCCGGAGTTCAGGGGTGGGTTCGTATGGCTACACCTTC	CASSRSSGVGSYGYTF
.	TRBV19	.	TRBJ1-4	TGTGCCAGTAGTATTCCGGGGGGCGCGGCTAATGAAAAACTGTTTTTT	CASSIPGGAANEKLFF
.	TRBV4-3	few	TRBJ1-6	TGCGCCAGCAGCCCGGGACACTATAATTCACCCCTCCACTTT	CASSPGHYNSPLHF
.	TRBV27	once	TRBJ1-1	TGTGCCAGCAGTTTTGACTTGGGCACTGAAGCTTTCTTT	CASSFDLGTEAFF
TRBD1	TRBV10-3	.	TRBJ1-4	TGTGCCATCGCGGACAGGCCTCCTGAAAAACTGTTTTTT	CAIADRPPEKLFF
TRBD1	TRBV28	.	TRBJ2-4	TGTGCCAGCAGTCGGACAGGGGGGTCCAAAAACATTCAGTACTTC	CASSRTGGSKNIQYF
TRBD1	TRBV25-1	once	TRBJ1-6	TGTGCCAGTTCCTTCTCCTGGACAGGGATTAATTCACCCCTCCACTTT	CASSFSWTGINSPLHF
.	TRBV2	.	TRBJ2-4	TGTGCCAGCAGTGAAGCGCGGGGCAAAAACCAGTACTTC	CASSEARGKNQYF
TRBD1	TRBV2	few	TRBJ2-5	TGTGCCAGCAGTGAGGGACAGGACCAAGAGACCCAGTACTTC	CASSEGQDQETQYF
.	TRBV7-9	once	TRBJ1-2	TGTGCCAGCACCAACGACAGAAACTATGGCTACACCTTC	CASTNDRNYGYTF
.	TRBV5-4	.	TRBJ2-3	TGTGCCAGCAGTTATGGACTACGGGGAGATACGCAGTATTTT	CASSYGLRGDTQYF
TRBD1	TRBV5-1	.	TRBJ1-1	TGCGCCAGCAGCCCCCCCGGGACAGGGGACGAAGCTTTCTTT	CASSPPGTGDEAFF
.	TRBV10-2	.	TRBJ1-4	TGCGCCAGCAGTGAGTCGAACTATGAAAAACTGTTTTTT	CASSESNYEKLFF
.	TRBV10-3	.	TRBJ1-3	TGTGCCATCAGTAGCGGAAACACCATATATTTT	CAISSGNTIYF
TRBD1	TRBV18	few	TRBJ1-1	TGTGCCAGCACACGACAGGGTAACACTGAAGCTTTCTTT	CASTRQGNTEAFF